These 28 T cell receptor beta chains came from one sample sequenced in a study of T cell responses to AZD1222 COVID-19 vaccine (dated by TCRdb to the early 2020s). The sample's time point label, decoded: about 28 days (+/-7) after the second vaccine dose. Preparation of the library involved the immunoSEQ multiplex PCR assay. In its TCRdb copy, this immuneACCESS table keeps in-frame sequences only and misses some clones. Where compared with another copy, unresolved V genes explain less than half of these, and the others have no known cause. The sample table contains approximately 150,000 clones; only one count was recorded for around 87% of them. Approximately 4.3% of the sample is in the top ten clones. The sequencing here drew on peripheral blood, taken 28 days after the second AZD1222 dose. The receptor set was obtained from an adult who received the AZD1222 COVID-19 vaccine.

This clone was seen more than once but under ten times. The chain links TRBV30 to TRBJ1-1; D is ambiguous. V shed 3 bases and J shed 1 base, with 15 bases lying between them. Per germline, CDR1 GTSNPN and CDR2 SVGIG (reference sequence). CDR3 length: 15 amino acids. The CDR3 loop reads CAWRRPDRENTEAFF. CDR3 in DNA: TGTGCCTGGAGAAGACCCGACCGAGAGAACACTGAAGCTTTCTTT.

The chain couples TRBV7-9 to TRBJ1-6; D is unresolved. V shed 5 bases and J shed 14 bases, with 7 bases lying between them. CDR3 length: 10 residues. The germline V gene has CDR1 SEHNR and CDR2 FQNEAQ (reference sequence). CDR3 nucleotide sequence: TGTGCCAGCAGCCCTCGGGCCCTCCACTTT. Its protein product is CASSPRALHF.

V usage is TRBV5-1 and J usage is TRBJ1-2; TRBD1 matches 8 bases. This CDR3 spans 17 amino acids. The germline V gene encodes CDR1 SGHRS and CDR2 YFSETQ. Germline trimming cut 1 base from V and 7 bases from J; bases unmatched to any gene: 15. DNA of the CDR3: TGCGCCAGCAGCTTGAATGGTGGACAGGGATTAGGGGGTGGCTACACCTTC. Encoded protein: CASSLNGGQGLGGGYTF.

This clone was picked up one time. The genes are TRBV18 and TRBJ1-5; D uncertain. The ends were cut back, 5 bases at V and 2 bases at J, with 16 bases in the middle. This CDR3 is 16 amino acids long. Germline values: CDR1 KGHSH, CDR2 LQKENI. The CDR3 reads CASSSAPSEGNQPQHF. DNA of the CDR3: TGTGCCAGCTCATCGGCACCATCCGAGGGCAATCAGCCCCAGCATTTT.

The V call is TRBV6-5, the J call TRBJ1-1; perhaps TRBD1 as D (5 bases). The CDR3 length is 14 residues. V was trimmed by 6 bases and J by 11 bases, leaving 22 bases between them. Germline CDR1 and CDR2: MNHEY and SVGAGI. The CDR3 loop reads CASSHRTESKGAFF. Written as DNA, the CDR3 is TGTGCCAGCAGCCACAGGACGGAATCTAAAGGGGCTTTCTTT.

In DNA, the CDR3 is TGCAGTTCCGACTCTAACTATGGCTACACCTTC. Its protein is CSSDSNYGYTF. The V and J genes are TRBV20-1 and TRBJ1-2; D gene ambiguous. The CDR3 is 11 amino acids. Germline V gives CDR1 DFQATT, CDR2 SNEGSKA (reference sequence). Deletions cut 8 bases from V and 0 bases from J, with 7 bases between.

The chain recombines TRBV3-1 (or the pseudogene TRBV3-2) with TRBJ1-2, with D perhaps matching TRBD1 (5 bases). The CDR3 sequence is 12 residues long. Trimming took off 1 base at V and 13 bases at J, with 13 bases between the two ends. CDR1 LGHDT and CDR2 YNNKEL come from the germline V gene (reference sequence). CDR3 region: CASSQGGTFVTF. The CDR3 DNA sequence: TGTGCCAGCAGCCAAGGGGGCACCTTTGTCACCTTC.

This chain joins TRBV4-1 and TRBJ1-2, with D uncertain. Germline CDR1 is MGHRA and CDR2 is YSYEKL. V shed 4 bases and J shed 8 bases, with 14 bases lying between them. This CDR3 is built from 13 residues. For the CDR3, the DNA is TGCGCCAGCAGCCCCCTGATGAGTGGAGGCTACACCTTC. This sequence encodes CASSPLMSGGYTF.

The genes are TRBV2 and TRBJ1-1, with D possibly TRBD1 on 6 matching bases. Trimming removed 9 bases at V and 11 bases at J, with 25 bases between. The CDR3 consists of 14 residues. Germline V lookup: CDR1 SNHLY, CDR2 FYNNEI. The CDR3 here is CASTEQSRDIVAFF. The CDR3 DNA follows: TGTGCCAGTACTGAGCAATCCCGGGACATCGTCGCTTTCTTT.

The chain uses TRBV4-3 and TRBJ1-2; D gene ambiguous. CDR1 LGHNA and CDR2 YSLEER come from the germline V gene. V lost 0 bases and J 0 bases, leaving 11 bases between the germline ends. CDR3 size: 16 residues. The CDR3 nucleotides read TGCGCCAGCAGCCAAGAGGTCGCGGTAGCTAACTATGGCTACACCTTC. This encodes CASSQEVAVANYGYTF.

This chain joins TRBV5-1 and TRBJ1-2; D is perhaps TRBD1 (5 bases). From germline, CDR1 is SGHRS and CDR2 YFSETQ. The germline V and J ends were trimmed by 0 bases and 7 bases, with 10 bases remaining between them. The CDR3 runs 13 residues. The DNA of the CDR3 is TGCGCCAGCAGCTTGGCGGGGAGGGGTGGCTACACCTTC. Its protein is CASSLAGRGGYTF.

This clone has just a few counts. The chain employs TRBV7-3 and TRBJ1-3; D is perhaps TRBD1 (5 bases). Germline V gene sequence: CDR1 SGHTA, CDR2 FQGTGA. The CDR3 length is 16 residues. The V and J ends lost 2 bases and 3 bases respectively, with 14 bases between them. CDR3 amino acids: CASSLGIRGDGNTIYF. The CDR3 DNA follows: TGTGCCAGCAGCTTAGGGATTCGAGGGGATGGAAACACCATATATTTT. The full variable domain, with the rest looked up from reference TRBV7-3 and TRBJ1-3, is GAGVSQTPSNKVTEKGKYVELRCDPISGHTALYWYRQSLGQGPEFLIYFQGTGAADDSGLPNDRFFAVRPEGSVSTLKIQRTERGDSAVYLCASSLGIRGDGNTIYFGEGSWLTVV.

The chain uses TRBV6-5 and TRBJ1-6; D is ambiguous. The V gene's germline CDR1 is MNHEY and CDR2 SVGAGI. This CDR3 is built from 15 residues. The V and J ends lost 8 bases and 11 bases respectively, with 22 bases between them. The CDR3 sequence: CASAASRTPGAPLHF. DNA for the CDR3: TGTGCCAGCGCCGCCTCGAGGACTCCAGGAGCACCCCTCCACTTT.

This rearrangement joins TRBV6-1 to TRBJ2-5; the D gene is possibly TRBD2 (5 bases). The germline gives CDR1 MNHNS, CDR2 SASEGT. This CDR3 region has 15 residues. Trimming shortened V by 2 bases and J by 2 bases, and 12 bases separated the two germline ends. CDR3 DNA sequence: TGTGCCAGCAGTGAACCCAGCGGCGCACAAGAGACCCAGTACTTC. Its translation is CASSEPSGAQETQYF.

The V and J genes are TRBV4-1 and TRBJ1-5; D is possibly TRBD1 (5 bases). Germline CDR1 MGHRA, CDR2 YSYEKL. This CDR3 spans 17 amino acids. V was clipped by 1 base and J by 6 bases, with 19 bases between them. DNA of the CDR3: TGCGCCAGCAGCCAAGTTTCCAGGGTCATTATGGGTCAGCCCCAGCATTTT. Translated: CASSQVSRVIMGQPQHF.

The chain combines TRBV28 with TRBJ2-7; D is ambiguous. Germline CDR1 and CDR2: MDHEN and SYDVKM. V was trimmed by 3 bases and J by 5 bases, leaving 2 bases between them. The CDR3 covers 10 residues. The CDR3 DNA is TGTGCCAGCAGTTTTAACGAGCAGTACTTC. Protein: CASSFNEQYF.

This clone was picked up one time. CDR3 loop: CASSERGGTEAFF. The DNA for the CDR3 is TGTGCCAGCAGTGAGAGGGGAGGCACTGAAGCTTTCTTT. The V call is TRBV25-1, the J call TRBJ1-1; a weak D match, TRBD1 (5 bases). Trimming left V 3 bases short and J 4 bases short, with 9 bases between. The CDR3 contains 13 residues. From germline, CDR1 is MGHDK and CDR2 SYGVNS.

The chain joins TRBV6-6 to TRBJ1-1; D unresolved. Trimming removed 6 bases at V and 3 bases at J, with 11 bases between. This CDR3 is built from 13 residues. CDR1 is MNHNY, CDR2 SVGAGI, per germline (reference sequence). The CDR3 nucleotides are TGTGCCAGCAGGAGGGAGCAGTACACTGAAGCTTTCTTT. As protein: CASRREQYTEAFF.

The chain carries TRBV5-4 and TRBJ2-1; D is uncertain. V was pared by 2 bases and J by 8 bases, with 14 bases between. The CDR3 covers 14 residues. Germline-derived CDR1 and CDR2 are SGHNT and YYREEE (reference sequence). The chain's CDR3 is CASSLQALGDEQFF. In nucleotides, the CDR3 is TGTGCCAGCAGCTTACAAGCCCTGGGCGATGAGCAGTTCTTC. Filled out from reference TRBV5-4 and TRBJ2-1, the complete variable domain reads ETGVTQSPTHLIKTRGQQVTLRCSSQSGHNTVSWYQQALGQGPQFIFQYYREEENGRGNFPPRFSGLQFPNYSSELNVNALELDDSALYLCASSLQALGDEQFFGPGTRLTVL.

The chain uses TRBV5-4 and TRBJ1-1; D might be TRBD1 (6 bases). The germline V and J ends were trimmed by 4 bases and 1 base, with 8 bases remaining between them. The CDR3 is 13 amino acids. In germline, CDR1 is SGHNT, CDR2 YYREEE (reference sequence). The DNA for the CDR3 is TGTGCCAGCAGCAGGGGGGGGAACACTGAAGCTTTCTTT. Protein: CASSRGGNTEAFF.

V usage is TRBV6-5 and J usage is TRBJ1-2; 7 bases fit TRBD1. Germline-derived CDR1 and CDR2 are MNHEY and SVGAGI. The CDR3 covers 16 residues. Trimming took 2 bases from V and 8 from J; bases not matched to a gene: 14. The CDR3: CASSYRPHSGTAGYTF. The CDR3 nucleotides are TGTGCCAGCAGTTACCGGCCCCACTCCGGGACAGCCGGCTACACCTTC.

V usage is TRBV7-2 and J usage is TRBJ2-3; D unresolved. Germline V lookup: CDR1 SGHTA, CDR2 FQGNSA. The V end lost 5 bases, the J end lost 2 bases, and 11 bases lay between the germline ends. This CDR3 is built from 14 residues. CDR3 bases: TGTGCCAGCAGCCCTGCCTCCCTCACAGATACGCAGTATTTT. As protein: CASSPASLTDTQYF. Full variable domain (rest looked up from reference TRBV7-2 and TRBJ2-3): GAGVSQSPSNKVTEKGKDVELRCDPISGHTALYWYRQSLGQGLEFLIYFQGNSAPDKSGLPSDRFSAERTGGSVSTLTIQRTQQEDSAVYLCASSPASLTDTQYFGPGTRLTVL.

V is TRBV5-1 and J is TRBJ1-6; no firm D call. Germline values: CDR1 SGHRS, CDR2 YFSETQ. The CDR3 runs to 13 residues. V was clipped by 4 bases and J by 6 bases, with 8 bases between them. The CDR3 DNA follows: TGCGCCAGCAGCCCCGGCGGTAATTCACCCCTCCACTTT. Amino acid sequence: CASSPGGNSPLHF.

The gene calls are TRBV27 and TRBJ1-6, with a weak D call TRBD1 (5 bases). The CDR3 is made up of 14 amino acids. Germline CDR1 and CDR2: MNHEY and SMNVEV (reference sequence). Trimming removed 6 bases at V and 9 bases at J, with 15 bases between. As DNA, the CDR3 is TGTGCCAGCAGACTTACAGGTTTTGGTTCACCCCTCCACTTT. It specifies CASRLTGFGSPLHF.

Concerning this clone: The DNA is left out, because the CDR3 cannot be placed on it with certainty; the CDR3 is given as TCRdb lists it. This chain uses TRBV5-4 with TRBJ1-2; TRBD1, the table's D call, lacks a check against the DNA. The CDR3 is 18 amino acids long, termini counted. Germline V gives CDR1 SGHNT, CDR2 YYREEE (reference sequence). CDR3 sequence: CASSSSQGASGWVYGYTF.

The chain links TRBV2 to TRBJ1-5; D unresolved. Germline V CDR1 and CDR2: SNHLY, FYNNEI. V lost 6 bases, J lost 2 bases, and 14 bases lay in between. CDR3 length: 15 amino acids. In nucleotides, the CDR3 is TGTGCCAGCAGCCAGAGTAGTGGGGGCAATCAGCCCCAGCATTTT. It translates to CASSQSSGGNQPQHF.

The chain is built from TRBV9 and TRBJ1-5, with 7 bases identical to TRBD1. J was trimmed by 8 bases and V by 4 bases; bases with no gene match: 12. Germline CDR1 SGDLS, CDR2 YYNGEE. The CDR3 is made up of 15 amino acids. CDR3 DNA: TGTGCCAGCAGCAGCATGGGACAGTCATGGGAGCCCCAGCATTTT. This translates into CASSSMGQSWEPQHF.

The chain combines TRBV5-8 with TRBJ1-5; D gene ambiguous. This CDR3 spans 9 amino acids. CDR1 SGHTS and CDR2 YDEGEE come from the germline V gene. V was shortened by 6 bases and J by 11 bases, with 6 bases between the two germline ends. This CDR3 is CASTVTQHF. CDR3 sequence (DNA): TGTGCCAGCACCGTGACCCAGCATTTT.